The 18 T cell receptor beta chains given below trace back to one sample, sequenced in a study of beta chain features in type 1 diabetes. Findings and caveats of the study: In all four CD4+ subsets, TCRB CDR3 length was significantly, moderately reduced in type 1 diabetes.

These receptors have no identified antigens. Reverse transcription of all isolated RNA meant that expressed TCRB transcripts were sequenced. The repertoire was sequenced with immunoSEQ multiplex PCR; TCRdb's copy has only in-frame clones and lacks some. The table includes some 160,000 clones, about 8.3% detected once. The sample was central memory CD4+ T cells from blood. The receptors were gathered from a woman aged 18-29 years with type 1 diabetes.

This clone was seen a handful of times. The chain links TRBV29-1 to TRBJ2-5; D unclear. The ends were cut back, 4 bases at V and 0 bases at J, with 6 bases in the middle. The CDR3 is 12 residues long. Per germline, CDR1 SQVTM and CDR2 ANQGSEA. The CDR3 nucleotides read TGCAGCGTTGTAACAGACCAAGAGACCCAGTACTTC. It translates to CSVVTDQETQYF.

In its sample, this clone was seen a few times. The chain joins TRBV5-6 to TRBJ2-7; 8 bases are a match to TRBD2. The J segment lost 0 bases and the V segment lost 4 bases, leaving 6 bases of the junction unmatched. This CDR3 is built from 15 residues. Germline assignment: CDR1 SGHDT and CDR2 YYEEEE. The CDR3 nucleotides are TGTGCCAGCAGCCCGGGGGGGCATCTCTCCTACGAGCAGTACTTC. This gives the protein CASSPGGHLSYEQYF.

This clone came up a few times. The chain uses TRBV2 and TRBJ2-5; D is perhaps TRBD1 (6 bases). Germline CDR1 and CDR2: SNHLY and FYNNEI. Trimming removed 8 bases from V and 3 bases from J, with 13 bases in between. The CDR3 sequence is 13 residues long. The CDR3 DNA reads as TGTGCCAGCCCCAGGGGCGACGAAGAGACCCAGTACTTC. It encodes CASPRGDEETQYF.

A few counts support this clone. This chain connects TRBV15 to TRBJ1-5; D unresolved. This CDR3 has 12 amino acids. V was shortened by 0 bases and J by 7 bases, with 4 bases between the two germline ends. CDR1 is LNHNV, CDR2 YYDKDF, per germline (reference sequence). The CDR3: CATSRDKQPQHF. CDR3 bases: TGTGCCACCAGCAGAGACAAACAGCCCCAGCATTTT.

This sequence joins TRBV4-2 and TRBJ2-5, with TRBD2 as a possible D gene (6 bases). Trimming took off 4 bases at V and 0 bases at J, with 12 bases between the two ends. Per germline, CDR1 LGHNA and CDR2 YNFKEQ. The CDR3 sequence is 15 residues long. The CDR3 region has the DNA TGTGCCAGCAGCCTTAGCGGAGCGTACCAAGAGACCCAGTACTTC. It yields the protein CASSLSGAYQETQYF.

The sample holds a few counts of this clone. V gene TRBV5-1 combines with J gene TRBJ2-4; D may be TRBD2 (6 bases). V gave up 7 bases and J gave up 7 bases, with 27 bases separating them. Germline values: CDR1 SGHRS, CDR2 YFSETQ. This CDR3 is 17 amino acids long. DNA for the CDR3: TGCGCCAGCTCTTGGTCGTGGGGGGAGTCCGGAAAGAACATTCAGTACTTC. Protein: CASSWSWGESGKNIQYF.

The gene calls are TRBV4-1 and TRBJ2-1; 11 bases map to TRBD2. CDR3 length equals 16 residues. After removal of 2 bases from V and 9 bases from J, the junction contained 9 bases not matched to a gene. Per the germline V gene, CDR1 is MGHRA and CDR2 is YSYEKL. The CDR3 DNA reads as TGCGCCAGCAGCCAACCGTCTAGCGGGGGGCTCGGTGAGCAGTTCTTC. It yields the protein CASSQPSSGGLGEQFF.

The genes are TRBV7-2 and TRBJ2-4; 7 bases are a match to TRBD1. Germline CDR1 SGHTA, CDR2 FQGNSA. The trim removed 5 bases at V and 10 bases at J, leaving 8 bases unmatched. CDR3 length equals 13 residues. CDR3 nucleotides: TGTGCCAGCAGCCTGGGGACAGAACCAATTCAGTACTTC. Amino acids: CASSLGTEPIQYF.

The CDR3 protein is CASSLSREAYEQYF. For the CDR3, the DNA is TGTGCCAGCAGCTTATCGCGGGAAGCCTACGAGCAGTACTTC. The gene calls are TRBV7-2 and TRBJ2-7; D may be TRBD2 (6 bases). The germline CDR1 and CDR2 sequences are SGHTA and FQGNSA. This CDR3 comprises 14 residues. Trimming left V 2 bases short and J 2 bases short, with 10 bases between.

This clone was observed a handful of times. The J gene is TRBJ2-1, the V gene TRBV19, with 10 nucleotides matching TRBD2. Germline V gene data show CDR1 as LNHDA and CDR2 as SQIVND (reference sequence). Trimming removed 5 bases from V and 0 bases from J; junction bases left unmatched: 13. This CDR3 has 19 residues. The CDR3 reads CASSPSPLSSGGSYNEQFF. The DNA of the CDR3 is TGTGCCAGTAGTCCATCCCCCCTCTCTAGCGGGGGCTCCTACAATGAGCAGTTCTTC.

This chain uses TRBV7-2 with TRBJ2-5; tentative D call: TRBD1 (6 bases). Germline loops: CDR1 SGHTA, CDR2 FQGNSA. The CDR3 has 15 amino acids. V lost 4 bases to trimming and J lost 0 bases, with 12 bases between them. This CDR3 is CASSYRDTHQETQYF. CDR3 DNA sequence: TGTGCCAGCAGCTATAGGGACACACACCAAGAGACCCAGTACTTC.

This clone was observed a few times. The V call is TRBV9, the J call TRBJ2-5; D call uncertain. V was shortened by 0 bases and J by 1 base, with 4 bases between the two germline ends. Germline V gives CDR1 SGDLS, CDR2 YYNGEE. The CDR3 extends over 13 amino acids. Written as DNA, the CDR3 is TGTGCCAGCAGCGTAGCTACCCAAGAGACCCAGTACTTC. It encodes CASSVATQETQYF.

This clone was seen more than once but under ten times. The genes are TRBV7-3 and TRBJ2-1; TRBD2 is a possible D gene (6 bases). The V and J ends lost 3 bases and 10 bases respectively, with 10 bases between them. Germline V gene data show CDR1 as SGHTA and CDR2 as FQGTGA. CDR3 length: 12 amino acids. The CDR3 is CASSFIAGEQFF. The CDR3 DNA sequence: TGTGCCAGCAGCTTTATTGCGGGGGAGCAGTTCTTC.

In its sample, this clone was seen a few times. Other DNA sequences within the sample encode an identical CDR3. The chain links TRBV4-2 to TRBJ2-7, with 10 nucleotides matching TRBD2. Germline assignment: CDR1 LGHNA and CDR2 YNFKEQ. With 1 base clipped from V and 6 bases from J, the junction kept 3 bases outside the gene matches. The CDR3 covers 14 residues. The CDR3 region has the DNA TGTGCCAGCAGCCAAGGACTAGCGGGTGTCGAGCAGTACTTC. This translates into CASSQGLAGVEQYF.

The V call is TRBV30, the J call TRBJ2-3; tentatively, D is TRBD1 (5 bases). The CDR3 covers 11 residues. V was clipped by 5 bases and J by 4 bases, with 7 bases between them. CDR1 and CDR2 from the germline V gene are GTSNPN and SVGIG (reference sequence). The CDR3 protein is CAWGAADTQYF. CDR3 coding DNA: TGTGCCTGGGGGGCCGCAGATACGCAGTATTTT.

The V gene is TRBV4-1, the J gene TRBJ2-6, with D possibly being TRBD1 (5 bases). V was clipped by 4 bases and J by 0 bases, with 13 bases between them. The CDR3 has 17 residues. The germline gives CDR1 MGHRA, CDR2 YSYEKL. The CDR3 reads CASSPTATNSGANVLTF. CDR3 in DNA: TGCGCCAGCAGCCCGACAGCAACAAACTCTGGGGCCAACGTCCTGACTTTC.

V and J are TRBV12-5 and TRBJ2-7; D is perhaps TRBD1 (6 bases). There are 14 residues in the CDR3. Germline assignment: CDR1 LGHNT and CDR2 FRNRAP. Deletions cut 5 bases from V and 2 bases from J, with 13 bases between. This CDR3 is CASGPPKGAYEQYF. The CDR3 coding sequence is TGTGCTAGTGGTCCCCCGAAGGGGGCCTACGAGCAGTACTTC.

This clone was counted a few times. This chain connects TRBV5-4 to TRBJ1-2; D perhaps matches TRBD1 (6 bases). The germline V gene has CDR1 SGHNT and CDR2 YYREEE (reference sequence). The length of the CDR3 is 15 residues. Between the trimmed V and J ends, which lost 6 bases and 5 bases, there was a span of 20 bases. The CDR3 DNA sequence: TGTGCCAGCACACACCGGGCAGGGGCGCGGTATGGCTACACCTTC. As protein: CASTHRAGARYGYTF. The variable domain in full, completed from reference TRBV5-4 and TRBJ1-2, reads ETGVTQSPTHLIKTRGQQVTLRCSSQSGHNTVSWYQQALGQGPQFIFQYYREEENGRGNFPPRFSGLQFPNYSSELNVNALELDDSALYLCASTHRAGARYGYTFGSGTRLTVV.